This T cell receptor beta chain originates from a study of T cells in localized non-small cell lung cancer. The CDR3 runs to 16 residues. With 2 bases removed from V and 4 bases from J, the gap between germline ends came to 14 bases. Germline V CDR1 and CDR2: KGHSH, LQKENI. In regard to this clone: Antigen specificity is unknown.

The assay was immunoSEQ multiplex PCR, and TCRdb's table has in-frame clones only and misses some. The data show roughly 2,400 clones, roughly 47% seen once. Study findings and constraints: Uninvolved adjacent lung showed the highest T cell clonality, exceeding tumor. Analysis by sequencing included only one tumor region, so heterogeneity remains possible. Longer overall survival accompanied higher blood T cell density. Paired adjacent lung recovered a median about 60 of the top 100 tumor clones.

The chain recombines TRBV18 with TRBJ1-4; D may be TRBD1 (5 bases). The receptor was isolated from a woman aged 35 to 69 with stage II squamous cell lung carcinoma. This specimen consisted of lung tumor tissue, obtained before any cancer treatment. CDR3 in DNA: TGTGCCAGCTCACCAGAAGAGGGGCGGGATAATGAAAAACTGTTTTTT. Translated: CASSPEEGRDNEKLFF.